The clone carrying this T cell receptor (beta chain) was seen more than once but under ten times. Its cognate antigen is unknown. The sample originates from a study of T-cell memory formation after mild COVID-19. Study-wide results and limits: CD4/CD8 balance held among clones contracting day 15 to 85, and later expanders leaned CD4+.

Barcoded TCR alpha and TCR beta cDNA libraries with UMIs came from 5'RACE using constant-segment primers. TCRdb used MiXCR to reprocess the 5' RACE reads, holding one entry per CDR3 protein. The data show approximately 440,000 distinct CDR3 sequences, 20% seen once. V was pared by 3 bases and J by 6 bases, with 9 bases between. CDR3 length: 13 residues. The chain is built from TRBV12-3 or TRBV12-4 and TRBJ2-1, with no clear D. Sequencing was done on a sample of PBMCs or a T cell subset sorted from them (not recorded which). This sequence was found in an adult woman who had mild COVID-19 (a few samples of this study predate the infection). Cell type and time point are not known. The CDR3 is CASSFVVSNEQFF. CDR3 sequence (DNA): TGTGCCAGCAGTTTTGTAGTTTCCAATGAGCAGTTCTTC.